This T cell receptor (beta chain) was sequenced for a study of beta chain features in type 1 diabetes. With 1 base removed from V and 3 bases from J, the gap between germline ends came to 10 bases. The CDR3 loop spans 15 amino acids. Germline loops: CDR1 LNHNV, CDR2 YYDKDF (reference sequence). Expressed TCRB transcripts were sequenced because the entire RNA isolate underwent reverse transcription. Sequencing used immunoSEQ multiplex PCR; TCRdb keeps in-frame clones, though not all of them. Among 310,000 or so clones listed, roughly 11% were seen once. Sorting based on CD45RO/CCR7/CD25/CD127/CD95/CD27 separated CD4+ naive, central memory, regulatory and stem cell-like memory cells.

V usage is TRBV15 and J usage is TRBJ2-4, with D tentatively TRBD1 (5 bases). This receptor was taken from a woman in her twenties or thirties in good health. Sequenced material: naive CD4+ T cells from blood. CDR3 DNA sequence: TGTGCCACCAGCAGAGGTGGGCAGGGCAAAAACATTCAGTACTTC. Protein product: CATSRGGQGKNIQYF.